The 24 T cell receptor beta chains below come from one sample, sequenced in a study of early T cells in non-severe SARS-CoV-2 infection (dated by TCRdb to about 2021). Libraries were constructed by 5' RACE. The sequencer listed for this sample is NextSeq 500. The public reads were quality trimmed at Q25 with fastp and then assembled into clones with MiXCR by TCRdb, keeping productive beta chains. Rows are unified per CDR3 protein, each entry keeping the most common DNA and genes. Present in this sample are 20,000 to 25,000 distinct CDR3 sequences, under 6% of which were seen just once. Jointly, the top ten make up 7.5% to 10% of the sample. What was sequenced was whole blood. These receptors all come from an adult who was a healthcare worker with PCR-confirmed SARS-CoV-2 infection or an uninfected control (not recorded which).

Many counts were recorded for this clonotype. The chain couples TRBV6-5 to TRBJ2-7; no firm D call. CDR3 length: 15 amino acids. With 5 bases removed from V and 0 bases from J, the gap between germline ends came to 14 bases. Germline V gene sequence: CDR1 MNHEY, CDR2 SVGAGI. CDR3 in amino acids: CASSGKRKSSYEQYF. CDR3 bases: TGTGCCAGCAGTGGAAAGAGAAAAAGCTCCTACGAGCAGTACTTC.

In its sample, this clonotype was seen many times. The chain's CDR3 is CASSQTGDPNIQYF. The CDR3 DNA follows: TGCGCCAGCAGCCAAACAGGCGACCCGAACATTCAGTACTTC. The chain employs TRBV4-3 and TRBJ2-4; tentative D call: TRBD1 (5 bases). The CDR3 spans 14 residues. The germline CDR1 and CDR2 sequences are LGHNA and YSLEER. Between the trimmed V and J ends, which lost 2 bases and 7 bases, there was a span of 12 bases.

This clonotype was recorded at least ten times. The chain couples TRBV4-3 to TRBJ2-7; TRBD1 matches 10 bases. With 4 bases clipped from V and 2 bases from J, the junction kept 11 bases outside the gene matches. In germline, CDR1 is LGHNA, CDR2 YSLEER. The CDR3 has 17 residues. DNA of the CDR3: TGCGCCAGCAGCCCAGACTATAGTGGGACAGGGGCCTACGAGCAGTACTTC. Translation: CASSPDYSGTGAYEQYF.

J is TRBJ2-1 and V is TRBV4-3; the D gene is possibly TRBD2 (7 bases). There are 18 residues in the CDR3. V lost 0 bases, J lost 3 bases, and 18 bases lay in between. In germline, CDR1 is LGHNA, CDR2 YSLEER. The CDR3 reads CASSQDIWGLAVYNEQFF. In nucleotides, the CDR3 is TGCGCCAGCAGCCAAGATATTTGGGGGCTAGCGGTCTACAATGAGCAGTTCTTC.

This clonotype was found many times. The V gene is TRBV7-9, the J gene TRBJ1-3; D ambiguous. Germline V gene lookup returns CDR1 SEHNR and CDR2 FQNEAQ (reference sequence). There are 15 residues in the CDR3. The V end lost 1 base, the J end lost 2 bases, and 9 bases lay between the germline ends. The CDR3 spells CASSLEGLAGNTIYF. The CDR3 DNA is TGTGCCAGCAGCTTAGAAGGGCTGGCTGGAAACACCATATATTTT.

The J gene is TRBJ1-1, the V gene TRBV27, with no clear D. This CDR3 comprises 12 residues. V was shortened by 2 bases and J by 4 bases, with 5 bases between the two germline ends. CDR1 is MNHEY and CDR2 is SMNVEV in the germline V gene (reference sequence). The CDR3 coding sequence is TGTGCCAGCAGTTTACCGGGCACTGAAGCTTTCTTT. Translating gives CASSLPGTEAFF.

In this sample, this clonotype turned up many times. The J gene is TRBJ2-5, the V gene TRBV7-2; 10 bases fit TRBD1. The germline CDR1 and CDR2 sequences are SGHTA and FQGNSA. The junction had 4 bases not matched to a gene; V was cut back by 1 base and J by 5 bases. The CDR3 consists of 15 residues. The CDR3 protein is CASSLGQGAWETQYF. The CDR3 DNA follows: TGTGCCAGCAGCTTAGGACAGGGGGCTTGGGAGACCCAGTACTTC. Drawing the rest from reference TRBV7-2 and TRBJ2-5, the complete variable domain is GAGVSQSPSNKVTEKGKDVELRCDPISGHTALYWYRQSLGQGLEFLIYFQGNSAPDKSGLPSDRFSAERTGGSVSTLTIQRTQQEDSAVYLCASSLGQGAWETQYFGPGTRLLVL.

This clonotype was seen repeatedly, ten times or more. This chain connects TRBV5-8 to TRBJ2-7; D unclear. In germline, CDR1 is SGHTS, CDR2 YDEGEE. CDR3 length equals 12 residues. The V end was cut by 4 bases, the J end by 2 bases, with 7 bases between. The CDR3 DNA reads TGTGCCAGCAGCCGAGCCCCCTACGAGCAGTACTTC. This sequence encodes CASSRAPYEQYF. Based on the CDR3 plus reference TRBV5-8 and TRBJ2-7, the full variable domain is EAGVTQSPTHLIKTRGQQATLRCSPISGHTSVYWYQQALGLGLQFLLWYDEGEERNRGNFPPRFSGRQFPNYSSELNVNALELEDSALYLCASSRAPYEQYFGPGTRLTVT.

This clonotype came up many times. Germline is not matched at one junction end, which may reflect a read error. The J gene is TRBJ2-7, the V gene TRBV28, with D perhaps being TRBD1 or TRBD2 (5 bases each). Germline V gene lookup returns CDR1 MDHEN and CDR2 SYDVKM. The CDR3 sequence is 19 residues long. This CDR3 reads CASESRVGLASGYSHEQYF. DNA for the CDR3: TGTGCCAGCGAATCCAGGGTCGGACTCGCTAGTGGTTACTCCCACGAGCAGTACTTC.

This clonotype was counted many times. The chain couples TRBV29-1 to TRBJ2-5; TRBD2 matches 7 bases. Germline-derived CDR1 and CDR2 are SQVTM and ANQGSEA. This CDR3 is 14 amino acids long. V was clipped by 6 bases and J by 3 bases; unmatched bases: 10. CDR3 loop: CSVGYGLGEETQYF. The CDR3 coding sequence is TGCAGCGTGGGGTACGGACTAGGGGAAGAGACCCAGTACTTC.

This clonotype came up many times. The rearrangement uses TRBV6-5 and TRBJ2-3; 7 bases agree with TRBD2. This CDR3 is built from 13 residues. Trimming at V came to 5 bases and at J to 6 bases, leaving 5 bases not matched to a gene. Germline V CDR1 and CDR2: MNHEY, SVGAGI. The CDR3 sequence: CASSENSGDTQYF. The CDR3 nucleotides read TGTGCCAGCAGTGAAAATAGCGGGGATACGCAGTATTTT.

At least ten counts were recorded for this clonotype. The chain has TRBV29-1 and TRBJ2-7, with a tentative D call TRBD1 (5 bases). The V gene lost 2 bases and the J gene lost 2 bases, with 13 bases spanning the gap. The CDR3 runs 14 residues. The V gene's germline CDR1 is SQVTM and CDR2 ANQGSEA. CDR3 DNA sequence: TGCAGCGTTGAAAAACTGACAGCCCCCTACGAGCAGTACTTC. Translation gives CSVEKLTAPYEQYF.

This clonotype occurred once. This clone may be a read error of a much larger clone one base away. The V gene is TRBV4-3, the J gene TRBJ2-3; TRBD2 matches 9 bases. The length of the CDR3 is 17 residues. Germline values: CDR1 LGHNA, CDR2 YSLEER. CDR3 in DNA: TGCGCCGGCAGCCAAGGGGTGGCTAGCGGGGCAGGAGATACGCAGTATTTT. The encoded protein is CAGSQGVASGAGDTQYF.

In this sample, this clonotype turned up many times. V and J are TRBV12-3 or TRBV12-4 and TRBJ1-4; TRBD1 matches 10 bases. The CDR3 is 14 amino acids. Unmatched junction bases numbered 4, after V lost 4 bases and J lost 8 bases. This CDR3 reads CASSSDRGLEKLFF. In DNA form, the CDR3 reads TGTGCCAGCAGTTCGGACAGGGGGTTGGAAAAACTGTTTTTT.

This clonotype has a count of ten or more. The rearrangement links TRBV30 to TRBJ2-6; D unresolved. In germline, CDR1 is GTSNPN, CDR2 SVGIG (reference sequence). V gave up 5 bases and J gave up 2 bases, with 7 bases separating them. The CDR3 is 13 amino acids. CDR3 region: CAWSLAGANVLTF. CDR3 in DNA: TGTGCCTGGTCTCTTGCTGGGGCCAACGTCCTGACTTTC.

The table lists this clonotype with many counts. J is TRBJ2-3 and V is TRBV7-8; perhaps TRBD1 as D (6 bases). This CDR3 has 13 residues. V was cut by 5 bases and J by 6 bases, with 12 bases left in between. From germline, CDR1 is SGHVS and CDR2 FQNEAQ. The CDR3 is CASSPGARDTQYF. In DNA form, the CDR3 reads TGTGCCAGCAGCCCAGGGGCCCGGGATACGCAGTATTTT.

This clonotype was detected ten times or more. Mismatch with germline at one junction end may stem from a read error. The chain recombines TRBV12-3 or TRBV12-4 with TRBJ1-4, with a tentative D call TRBD1 (6 bases). This CDR3 has 12 amino acids. The CDR3 DNA follows: TGTGCCAGCAGTTACTTCACGGACAGACCTTCATTT. It specifies CASSYFTDRPSF.

This rearrangement joins TRBV5-1 to TRBJ2-3; TRBD2 aligns across 12 bases. Germline-derived CDR1 and CDR2 are SGHRS and YFSETQ. The junction had 10 bases not matched to a gene; V was cut back by 1 base and J by 7 bases. CDR3 length equals 17 residues. The CDR3 loop is CASSLTSGGPKGNTQYF. In DNA, the CDR3 is TGCGCCAGCAGCTTGACTAGCGGGGGGCCTAAGGGCAATACGCAGTATTTT.

This clonotype was seen repeatedly, ten times or more. J is TRBJ1-5 and V is TRBV19; tentative D call: TRBD1 (5 bases). Germline assignment: CDR1 LNHDA and CDR2 SQIVND (reference sequence). V lost 5 bases and J lost 7, with 27 bases in between. This CDR3 has 18 residues. The CDR3 protein is CASSRGSGQAPSQQPQHF. The CDR3 DNA reads TGTGCCAGTAGTCGGGGTTCTGGACAAGCCCCGTCGCAACAGCCCCAGCATTTT. The whole variable domain, remainder taken from reference TRBV19 and TRBJ1-5, is DGGITQSPKYLFRKEGQNVTLSCEQNLNHDAMYWYRQDPGQGLRLIYYSQIVNDFQKGDIAEGYSVSREKKESFPLTVTSAQKNPTAFYLCASSRGSGQAPSQQPQHFGDGTRLSIL.

Many counts were recorded for this clonotype. This chain uses TRBV20-1 with TRBJ2-1; a weak D match, TRBD2 (6 bases). CDR1 is DFQATT and CDR2 is SNEGSKA in the germline V gene (reference sequence). CDR3 length: 15 residues. Deletions cut 0 bases from V and 7 bases from J, with 16 bases between. CDR3 sequence reads: CSARDHGGFVNEQFF. In nucleotides, the CDR3 is TGCAGTGCTAGAGATCACGGGGGTTTTGTGAATGAGCAGTTCTTC.

This clonotype was observed at least ten times. This chain joins TRBV11-3 and TRBJ2-2; D not certain. Germline V gene sequence: CDR1 SGHNT, CDR2 YENEEA. V lost 5 bases and J lost 7, with 8 bases in between. This CDR3 spans 12 amino acids. The CDR3 nucleotides read TGTGCCAGCAGCAACACCTTCGGGGAGCTGTTTTTT. Translation gives CASSNTFGELFF.

In its sample, this clonotype ranks as medium-sized. The CDR3 coding sequence is TGTGCCAGCAGCTCCCAAGCGGGGGGCCCCGTTTATCCCCAGTACTTC. Protein: CASSSQAGGPVYPQYF. This sequence joins TRBV11-2 and TRBJ2-5; TRBD2 matches 9 bases. The CDR3 runs to 16 residues. With V trimmed by 4 bases and J by 9 bases, 15 bases remained unmatched. Germline values: CDR1 SGHAT, CDR2 FQNNGV.

This clonotype was counted many times. This chain links TRBV7-9 with TRBJ2-3; D gene ambiguous. Germline values: CDR1 SEHNR, CDR2 FQNEAQ (reference sequence). Trimming shortened V by 4 bases and J by 7 bases, and 12 bases separated the two germline ends. The length of the CDR3 is 13 residues. CDR3 loop: CASSYEDGYTQYF. CDR3 in DNA: TGTGCCAGCAGCTACGAGGACGGTTATACGCAGTATTTT.

The sample holds many counts of this clonotype. The V call is TRBV12-3 or TRBV12-4, the J call TRBJ1-6; weak D call: TRBD1 (5 bases). The CDR3 totals 14 residues. Trimming took off 3 bases at V and 8 bases at J, with 11 bases between the two ends. CDR3 in amino acids: CASSLSGADSPLHF. CDR3 bases: TGTGCCAGCAGTTTGAGTGGGGCGGATTCACCCCTCCACTTT.